The clone carrying this T cell receptor (beta chain) was detected only a few times. The CDR3 consists of 13 residues. The J segment lost 10 bases and the V segment lost 3 bases, leaving 0 bases of the junction unmatched. CDR1 is SGHNT and CDR2 is YENEEA in the germline V gene. Study processing details: Reference gene primer amplification yielded estimated nucleated cell counts. Sequenced by immunoSEQ multiplex PCR; TCRdb stores in-frame clones only, minus some. V and J calls and clone size follow that table, whereas D and trimming were derived from the DNA. The sample holds 89,000 or so clones, 75% to 90% seen once. The sample comes from a study of blood T cell repertoires in COVID-19. On the study more broadly: Samples representing acute and convalescent COVID-19 were sourced from the United States, Italy and Spain. Sample material is recorded as cDNA or gDNA derived from T cells, B-cell-depleted T cells, or PBMCs.

The chain is built from TRBV11-3 and TRBJ1-6; 10 nucleotides agree with TRBD1. This TCR derives from a man older than 75 with acute or convalescent COVID-19. Sequenced input: peripheral blood. The CDR3 region is CASSLTGGSPLHF. The CDR3 bases are TGTGCCAGCAGCTTGACAGGGGGCTCACCCCTCCACTTT.